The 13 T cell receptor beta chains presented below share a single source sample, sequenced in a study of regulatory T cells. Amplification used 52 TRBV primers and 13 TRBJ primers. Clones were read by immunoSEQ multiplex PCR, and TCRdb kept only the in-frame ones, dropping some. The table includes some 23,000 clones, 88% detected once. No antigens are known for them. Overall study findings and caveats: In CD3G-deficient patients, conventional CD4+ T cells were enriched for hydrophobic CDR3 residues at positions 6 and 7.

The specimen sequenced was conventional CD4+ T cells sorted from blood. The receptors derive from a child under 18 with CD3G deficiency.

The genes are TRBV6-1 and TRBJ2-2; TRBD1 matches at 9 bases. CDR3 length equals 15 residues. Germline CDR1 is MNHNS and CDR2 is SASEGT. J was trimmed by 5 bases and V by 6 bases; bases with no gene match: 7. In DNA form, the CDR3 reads TGTGCCAGCAGGAAAGGGACAGGGCTGACCGGGGAGCTGTTTTTT. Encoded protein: CASRKGTGLTGELFF.

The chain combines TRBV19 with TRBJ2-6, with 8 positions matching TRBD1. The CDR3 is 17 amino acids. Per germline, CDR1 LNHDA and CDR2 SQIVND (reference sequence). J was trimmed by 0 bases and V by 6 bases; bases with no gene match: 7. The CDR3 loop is CASSRDRSLSGANVLTF. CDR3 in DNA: TGTGCCAGTAGCCGGGACAGGAGCCTCTCTGGGGCCAACGTCCTGACTTTC.

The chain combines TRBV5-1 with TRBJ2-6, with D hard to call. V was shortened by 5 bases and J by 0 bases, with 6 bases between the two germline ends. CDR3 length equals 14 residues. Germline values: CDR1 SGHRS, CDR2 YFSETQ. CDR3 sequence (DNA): TGCGCCAGCAGTCGAGCCTCTGGGGCCAACGTCCTGACTTTC. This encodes CASSRASGANVLTF.

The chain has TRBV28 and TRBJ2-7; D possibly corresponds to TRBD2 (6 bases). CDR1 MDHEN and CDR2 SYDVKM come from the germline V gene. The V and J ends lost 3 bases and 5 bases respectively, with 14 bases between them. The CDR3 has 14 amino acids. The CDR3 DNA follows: TGTGCCAGCAGTTTTAGCCGGGGAGGAAACGAGCAGTACTTC. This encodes CASSFSRGGNEQYF.

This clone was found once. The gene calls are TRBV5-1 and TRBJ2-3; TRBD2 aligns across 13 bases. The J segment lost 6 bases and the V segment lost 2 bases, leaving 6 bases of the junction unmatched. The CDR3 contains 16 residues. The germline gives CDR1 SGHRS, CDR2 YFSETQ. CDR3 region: CASSLGGTSGTDTQYF. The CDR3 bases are TGCGCCAGCAGCTTAGGCGGGACTAGCGGGACGGATACGCAGTATTTT.

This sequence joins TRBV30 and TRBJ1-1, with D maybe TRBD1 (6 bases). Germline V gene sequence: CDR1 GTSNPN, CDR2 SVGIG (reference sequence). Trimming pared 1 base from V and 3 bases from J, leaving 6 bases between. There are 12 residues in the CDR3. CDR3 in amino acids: CAWSDRDTEAFF. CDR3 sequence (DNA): TGTGCCTGGAGTGACAGGGACACTGAAGCTTTCTTT.

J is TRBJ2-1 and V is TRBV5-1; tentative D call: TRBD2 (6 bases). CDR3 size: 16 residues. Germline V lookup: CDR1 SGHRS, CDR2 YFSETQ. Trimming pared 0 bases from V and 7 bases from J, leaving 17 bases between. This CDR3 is CASSLGSSATTNEQFF. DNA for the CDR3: TGCGCCAGCAGCTTGGGGTCTAGCGCCACGACTAATGAGCAGTTCTTC.

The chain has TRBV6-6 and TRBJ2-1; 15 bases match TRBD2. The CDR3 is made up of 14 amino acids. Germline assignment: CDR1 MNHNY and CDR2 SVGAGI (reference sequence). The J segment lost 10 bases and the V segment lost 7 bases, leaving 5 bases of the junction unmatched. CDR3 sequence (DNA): TGTGCCAGCAACCCGGGACTAGCGGGAGGAGAGCAGTTCTTC. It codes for CASNPGLAGGEQFF.

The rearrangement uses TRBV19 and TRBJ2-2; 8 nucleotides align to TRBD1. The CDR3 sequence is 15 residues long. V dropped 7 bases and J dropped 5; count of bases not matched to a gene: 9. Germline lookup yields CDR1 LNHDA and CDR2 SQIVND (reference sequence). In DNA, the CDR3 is TGTGCCAGTAATCCCGGACAGGGATGGACCGGGGAGCTGTTTTTT. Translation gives CASNPGQGWTGELFF.

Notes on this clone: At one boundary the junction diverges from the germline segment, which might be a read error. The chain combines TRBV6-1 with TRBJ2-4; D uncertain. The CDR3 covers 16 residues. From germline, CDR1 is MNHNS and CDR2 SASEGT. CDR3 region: CASSEGGRMAKNVQYF. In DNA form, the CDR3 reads TGTGCCAGCAGTGAAGGGGGAAGAATGGCCAAAAACGTTCAGTACTTC.

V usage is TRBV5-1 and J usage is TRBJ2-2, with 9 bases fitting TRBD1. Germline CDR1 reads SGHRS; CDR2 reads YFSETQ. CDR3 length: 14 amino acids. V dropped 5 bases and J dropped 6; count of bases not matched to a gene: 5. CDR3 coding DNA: TGCGCCAGCAGACGGGACAGGGATTCCGGGGAGCTGTTTTTT. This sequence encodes CASRRDRDSGELFF.

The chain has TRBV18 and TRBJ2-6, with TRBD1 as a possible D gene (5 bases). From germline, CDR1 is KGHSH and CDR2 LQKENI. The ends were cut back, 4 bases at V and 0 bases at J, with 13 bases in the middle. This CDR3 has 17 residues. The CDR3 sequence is CASSLLQVFSGANVLTF. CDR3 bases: TGTGCCAGCTCACTCCTACAGGTCTTCTCTGGGGCCAACGTCCTGACTTTC.

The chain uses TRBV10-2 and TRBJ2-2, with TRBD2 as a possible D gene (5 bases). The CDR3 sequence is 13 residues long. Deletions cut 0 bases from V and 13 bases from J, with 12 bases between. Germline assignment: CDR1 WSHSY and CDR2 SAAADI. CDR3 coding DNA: TGCGCCAGCAGTGAGTCTGTAAGCGGAGGGCTGTTTTTT. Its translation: CASSESVSGGLFF.